This TCR beta chain was recovered during a study of T cells in Graves' hyperthyroidism and ophthalmopathy. In the study overall: Before treatment of any kind, peripheral blood was taken at initial diagnosis.

Amplified regions were TCR beta CDR3 sequences from RNA transcripts. A first-round RT-PCR of the TCR CDR3 used the HTBI primer set. TCRdb redid the calling of the multiplex PCR reads with MiXCR, one entry per CDR3 protein. This table has more than 500,000 distinct CDR3 sequences, 13% to 15% appearing once. About this clonotype itself: A much larger clone sits a single nucleotide away, making a read error possible.

This clonotype originated in a woman aged 40 to 50 with Graves' hyperthyroidism. Sequenced sample: blood.

CDR3 bases: TGCGCCAGCAGCACAGGATTTCGGGAGGCGGCTTTCTTT. It translates to CASSTGFREAAFF. The rearrangement uses TRBV5-1 and TRBJ1-1, with D maybe TRBD1 (5 bases). Per the germline V gene, CDR1 is SGHRS and CDR2 is YFSETQ. The CDR3 length is 13 residues. The V end was cut by 4 bases, the J end by 11 bases, with 18 bases between. The full variable domain, completed using reference TRBV5-1 and TRBJ1-1, is KAGVTQTPRYLIKTRGQQVTLSCSPISGHRSVSWYQQTPGQGLQFLFEYFSETQRNKGNFPGRFSGRQFSNSRSEMNVSTLELGDSALYLCASSTGFREAAFFGQGTRLTVV.